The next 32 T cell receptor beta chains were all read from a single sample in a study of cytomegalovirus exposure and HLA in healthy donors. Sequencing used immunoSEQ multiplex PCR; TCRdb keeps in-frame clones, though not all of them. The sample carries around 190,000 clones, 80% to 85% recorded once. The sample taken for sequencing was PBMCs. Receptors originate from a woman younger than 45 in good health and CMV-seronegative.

The chain's CDR3 is CASSPLRGTGFEKLFF. CDR3 DNA sequence: TGCGCCAGCAGCCCGCTCCGCGGGACAGGGTTTGAAAAACTGTTTTTT. V is TRBV4-1 and J is TRBJ1-4; 9 nucleotides match TRBD1. The V gene's germline CDR1 is MGHRA and CDR2 YSYEKL. CDR3 length: 16 residues. J gave up 7 bases and V 4 bases, and 10 bases lay outside the gene matches.

The CDR3 nucleotides read TGTGCCAGCAGCTTATACGGGGTAAGCTCCTACGAGCAGTACTTC. Its translation: CASSLYGVSSYEQYF. The chain couples TRBV7-2 to TRBJ2-7, with D perhaps matching TRBD2 (5 bases). The CDR3 has 15 amino acids. The germline V and J ends were trimmed by 2 bases and 0 bases, with 11 bases remaining between them. Per the germline V gene, CDR1 is SGHTA and CDR2 is FQGNSA.

The CDR3 DNA reads as TGTGCCAGCAGTGTAGGAGGGACGAGGGGAGATACGCAGTATTTT. Translated: CASSVGGTRGDTQYF. This chain joins TRBV6-1 and TRBJ2-3; D possibly corresponds to TRBD2 (6 bases). V dropped 4 bases and J dropped 5 bases, with 16 bases sitting between them. The V gene's germline CDR1 is MNHNS and CDR2 SASEGT. CDR3 size: 15 residues.

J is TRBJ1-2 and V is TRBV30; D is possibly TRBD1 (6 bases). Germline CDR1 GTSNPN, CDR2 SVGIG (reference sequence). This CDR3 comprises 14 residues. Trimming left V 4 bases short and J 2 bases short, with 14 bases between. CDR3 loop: CAWTAGGLNYGYTF. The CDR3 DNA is TGTGCCTGGACTGCGGGGGGGCTAAACTATGGCTACACCTTC.

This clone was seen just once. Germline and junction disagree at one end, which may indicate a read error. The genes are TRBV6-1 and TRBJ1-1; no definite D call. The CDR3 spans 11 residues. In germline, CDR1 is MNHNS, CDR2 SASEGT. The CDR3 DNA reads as TGTGCCAGCAGCCTCCGAGGGCCGCTTATCTTT. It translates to CASSLRGPLIF.

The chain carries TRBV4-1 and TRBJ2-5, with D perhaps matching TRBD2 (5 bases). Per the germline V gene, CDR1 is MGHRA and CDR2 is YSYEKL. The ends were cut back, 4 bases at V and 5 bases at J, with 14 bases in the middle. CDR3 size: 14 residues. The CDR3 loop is CASSRLTSGETQYF. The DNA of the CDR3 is TGCGCCAGCAGCCGACTAACCTCCGGGGAGACCCAGTACTTC.

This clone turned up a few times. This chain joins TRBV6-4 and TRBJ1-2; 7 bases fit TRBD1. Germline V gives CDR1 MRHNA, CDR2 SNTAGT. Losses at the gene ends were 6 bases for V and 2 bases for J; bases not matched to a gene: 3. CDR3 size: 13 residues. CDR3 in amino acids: CASSSGGNYGYTF. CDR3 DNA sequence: TGTGCCAGCAGCTCAGGGGGGAACTATGGCTACACCTTC.

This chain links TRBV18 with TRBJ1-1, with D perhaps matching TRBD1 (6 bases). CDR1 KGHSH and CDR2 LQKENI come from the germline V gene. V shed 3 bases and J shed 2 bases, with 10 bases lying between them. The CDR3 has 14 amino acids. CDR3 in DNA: TGTGCCAGCTCACCCTACAGGGTTAACACTGAAGCTTTCTTT. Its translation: CASSPYRVNTEAFF.

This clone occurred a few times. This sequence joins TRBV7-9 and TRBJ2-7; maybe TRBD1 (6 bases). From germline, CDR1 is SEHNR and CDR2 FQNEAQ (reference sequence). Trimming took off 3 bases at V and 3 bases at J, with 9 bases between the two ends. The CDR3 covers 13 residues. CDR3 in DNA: TGTGCCAGCAGCTTCCCGGACAGCTACGAGCAGTACTTC. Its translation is CASSFPDSYEQYF.

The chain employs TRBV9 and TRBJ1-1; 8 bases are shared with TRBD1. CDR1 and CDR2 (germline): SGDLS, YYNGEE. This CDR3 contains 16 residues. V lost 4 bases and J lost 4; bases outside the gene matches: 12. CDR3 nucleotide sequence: TGTGCCAGCAGCACCCGGACAGGGTCGTTGGGCACTGAAGCTTTCTTT. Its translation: CASSTRTGSLGTEAFF.

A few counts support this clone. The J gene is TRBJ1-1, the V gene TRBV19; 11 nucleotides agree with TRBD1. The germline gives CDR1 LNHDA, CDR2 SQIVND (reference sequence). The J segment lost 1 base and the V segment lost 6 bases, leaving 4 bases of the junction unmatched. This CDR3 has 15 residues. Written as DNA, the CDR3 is TGTGCCAGTAGACCGGGACAGGGGGGGAACACTGAAGCTTTCTTT. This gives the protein CASRPGQGGNTEAFF.

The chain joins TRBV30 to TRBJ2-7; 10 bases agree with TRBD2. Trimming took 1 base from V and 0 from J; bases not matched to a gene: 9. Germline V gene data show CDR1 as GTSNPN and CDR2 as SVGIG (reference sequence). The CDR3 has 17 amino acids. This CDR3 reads CAWSGGVTSGYSYEQYF. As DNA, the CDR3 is TGTGCCTGGAGTGGTGGGGTGACTAGCGGGTACTCCTACGAGCAGTACTTC.

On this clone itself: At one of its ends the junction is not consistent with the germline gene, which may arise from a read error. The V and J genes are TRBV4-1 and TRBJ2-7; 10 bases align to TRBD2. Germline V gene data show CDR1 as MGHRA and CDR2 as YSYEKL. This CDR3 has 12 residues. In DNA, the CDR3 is TGCGCCAGCAGCCAAGAGGGACTAGCGTTTAACTTC. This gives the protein CASSQEGLAFNF.

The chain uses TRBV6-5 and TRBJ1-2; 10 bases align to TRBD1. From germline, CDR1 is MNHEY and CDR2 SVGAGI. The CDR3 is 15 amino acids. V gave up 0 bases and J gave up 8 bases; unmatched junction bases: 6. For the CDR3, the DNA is TGTGCCAGCAGTTACTCGCCGGGACAGGGGACGGGCTACACCTTC. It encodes CASSYSPGQGTGYTF.

The chain's CDR3 is CASSSPGGGAAEAFF. The CDR3 DNA sequence: TGTGCCAGCAGTTCCCCGGGAGGGGGTGCCGCTGAAGCTTTCTTT. This chain connects TRBV27 to TRBJ1-1; the D gene is possibly TRBD1 (6 bases). The ends were cut back, 4 bases at V and 6 bases at J, with 18 bases in the middle. The CDR3 spans 15 residues. Per the germline V gene, CDR1 is MNHEY and CDR2 is SMNVEV (reference sequence).

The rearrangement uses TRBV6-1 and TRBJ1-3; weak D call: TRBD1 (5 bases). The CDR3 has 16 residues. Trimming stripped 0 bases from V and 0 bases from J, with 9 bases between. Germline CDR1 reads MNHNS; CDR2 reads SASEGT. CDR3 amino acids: CASSEAAGPSGNTIYF. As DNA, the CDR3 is TGTGCCAGCAGTGAAGCGGCGGGACCCTCTGGAAACACCATATATTTT.

CDR3 residues: CATSREDRGREKLFF. CDR3 bases: TGTGCCACCAGCAGAGAGGACAGGGGGCGAGAAAAACTGTTTTTT. V usage is TRBV15 and J usage is TRBJ1-4, with 11 bases aligning to TRBD1. The CDR3 runs 15 residues. V shed 0 bases, J shed 8 bases, and the junction held 2 bases outside the gene matches. Germline loops: CDR1 LNHNV, CDR2 YYDKDF (reference sequence).

Here the CDR3 DNA reads TGTGCCAGCACCCGGACAGACGAGCGTAATGGCTACACCTTC. Translating it yields CASTRTDERNGYTF. V is TRBV7-9 and J is TRBJ1-2; D is possibly TRBD1 (6 bases). This CDR3 is 14 amino acids long. V was shortened by 7 bases and J by 6 bases, with 18 bases between the two germline ends. Germline V gives CDR1 SEHNR, CDR2 FQNEAQ (reference sequence).

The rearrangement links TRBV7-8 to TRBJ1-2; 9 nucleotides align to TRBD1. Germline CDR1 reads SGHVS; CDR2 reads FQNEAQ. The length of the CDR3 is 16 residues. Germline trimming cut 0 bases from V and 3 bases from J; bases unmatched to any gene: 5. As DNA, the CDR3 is TGTGCCAGCAGCTTAGCTAAAGGACAGGGGCACTATGGCTACACCTTC. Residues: CASSLAKGQGHYGYTF.

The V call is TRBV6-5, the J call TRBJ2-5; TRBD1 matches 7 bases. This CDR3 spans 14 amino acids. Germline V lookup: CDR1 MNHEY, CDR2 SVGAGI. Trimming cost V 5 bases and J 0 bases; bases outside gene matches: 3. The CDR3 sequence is CASSMDRNQETQYF. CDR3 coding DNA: TGTGCCAGCAGTATGGACAGGAACCAAGAGACCCAGTACTTC.

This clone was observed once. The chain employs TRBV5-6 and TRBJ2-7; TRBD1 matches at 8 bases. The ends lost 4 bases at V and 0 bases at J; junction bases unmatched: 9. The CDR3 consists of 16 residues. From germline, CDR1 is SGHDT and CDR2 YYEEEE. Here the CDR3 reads CASSAGPGQASYEQYF. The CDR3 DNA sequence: TGTGCCAGCAGCGCTGGGCCGGGACAGGCCTCCTACGAGCAGTACTTC.

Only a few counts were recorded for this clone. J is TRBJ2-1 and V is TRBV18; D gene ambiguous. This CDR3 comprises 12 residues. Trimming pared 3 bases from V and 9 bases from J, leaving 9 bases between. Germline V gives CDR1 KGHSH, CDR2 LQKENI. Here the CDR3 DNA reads TGTGCCAGCTCACCCCGGTCCGGTGAGCAGTTCTTC. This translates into CASSPRSGEQFF.

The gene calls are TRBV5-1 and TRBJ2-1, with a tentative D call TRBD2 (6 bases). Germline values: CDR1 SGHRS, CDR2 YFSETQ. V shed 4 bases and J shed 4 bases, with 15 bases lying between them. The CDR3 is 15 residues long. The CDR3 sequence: CASSVSGTSYNEQFF. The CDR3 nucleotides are TGCGCCAGCAGCGTGTCCGGGACTTCTTACAATGAGCAGTTCTTC.

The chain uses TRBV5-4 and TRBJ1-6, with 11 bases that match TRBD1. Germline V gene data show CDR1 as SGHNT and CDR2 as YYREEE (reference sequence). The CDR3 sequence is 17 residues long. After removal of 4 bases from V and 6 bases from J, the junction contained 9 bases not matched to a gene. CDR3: CASSPRGTGGFNSPLHF. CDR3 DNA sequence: TGTGCCAGCAGCCCCCGGGGGACAGGGGGATTTAATTCACCCCTCCACTTT.

The CDR3 sequence is CASSASRQGYEQYF. The CDR3 DNA reads as TGTGCCAGCAGCGCTTCCAGACAGGGCTACGAGCAGTACTTC. The J gene is TRBJ2-7, the V gene TRBV7-2; 7 bases map to TRBD1. The ends lost 5 bases at V and 3 bases at J; junction bases unmatched: 7. This CDR3 contains 14 residues. Germline CDR1 and CDR2: SGHTA and FQGNSA.

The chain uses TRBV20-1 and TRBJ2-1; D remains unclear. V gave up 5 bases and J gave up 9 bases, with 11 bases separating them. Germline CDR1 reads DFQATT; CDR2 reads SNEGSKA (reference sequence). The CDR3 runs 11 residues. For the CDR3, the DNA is TGCAGTGCTTCCAGGTCAGTTGAGCAGTTCTTC. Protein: CSASRSVEQFF.

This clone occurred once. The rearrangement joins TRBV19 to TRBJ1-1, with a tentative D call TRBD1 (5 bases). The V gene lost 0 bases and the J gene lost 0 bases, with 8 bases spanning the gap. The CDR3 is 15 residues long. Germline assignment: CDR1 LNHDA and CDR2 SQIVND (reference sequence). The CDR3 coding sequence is TGTGCCAGTAGTATAGATGGGGCCGTGAACACTGAAGCTTTCTTT. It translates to CASSIDGAVNTEAFF. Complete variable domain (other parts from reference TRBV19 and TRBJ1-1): DGGITQSPKYLFRKEGQNVTLSCEQNLNHDAMYWYRQDPGQGLRLIYYSQIVNDFQKGDIAEGYSVSREKKESFPLTVTSAQKNPTAFYLCASSIDGAVNTEAFFGQGTRLTVV.

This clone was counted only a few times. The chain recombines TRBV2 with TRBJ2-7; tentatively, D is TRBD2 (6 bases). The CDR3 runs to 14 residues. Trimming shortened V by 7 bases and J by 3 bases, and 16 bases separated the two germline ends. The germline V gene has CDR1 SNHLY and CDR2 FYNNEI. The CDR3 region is CASTPGVTFYEQYF. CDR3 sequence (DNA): TGTGCCAGCACCCCGGGGGTCACATTCTACGAGCAGTACTTC.

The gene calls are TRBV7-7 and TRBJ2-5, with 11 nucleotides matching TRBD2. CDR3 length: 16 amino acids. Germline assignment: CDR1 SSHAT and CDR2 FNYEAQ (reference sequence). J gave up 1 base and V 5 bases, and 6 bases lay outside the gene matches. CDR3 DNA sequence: TGTGCCAGCAGCCCGACTAGCGGGACTTCCCAAGAGACCCAGTACTTC. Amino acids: CASSPTSGTSQETQYF.

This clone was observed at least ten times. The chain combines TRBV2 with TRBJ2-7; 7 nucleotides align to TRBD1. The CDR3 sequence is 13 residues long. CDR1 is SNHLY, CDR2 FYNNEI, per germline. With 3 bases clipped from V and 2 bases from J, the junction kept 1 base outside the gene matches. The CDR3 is CASSDTGAYEQYF. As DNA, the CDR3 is TGTGCCAGCAGTGATACAGGGGCCTACGAGCAGTACTTC.

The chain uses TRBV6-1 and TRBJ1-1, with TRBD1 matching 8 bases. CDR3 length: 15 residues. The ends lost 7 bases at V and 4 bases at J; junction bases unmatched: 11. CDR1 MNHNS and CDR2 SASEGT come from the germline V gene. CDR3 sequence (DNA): TGTGCCAGCACCCTATTGGACAGGGTAGGCACTGAAGCTTTCTTT. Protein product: CASTLLDRVGTEAFF.

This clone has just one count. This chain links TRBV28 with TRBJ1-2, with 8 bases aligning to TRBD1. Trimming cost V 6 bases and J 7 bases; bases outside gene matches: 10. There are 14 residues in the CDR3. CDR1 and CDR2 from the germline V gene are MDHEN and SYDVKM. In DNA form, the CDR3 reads TGTGCCAGCAGAACCGCAGGGGGCGCAGGTGGCTACACCTTC. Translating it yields CASRTAGGAGGYTF.